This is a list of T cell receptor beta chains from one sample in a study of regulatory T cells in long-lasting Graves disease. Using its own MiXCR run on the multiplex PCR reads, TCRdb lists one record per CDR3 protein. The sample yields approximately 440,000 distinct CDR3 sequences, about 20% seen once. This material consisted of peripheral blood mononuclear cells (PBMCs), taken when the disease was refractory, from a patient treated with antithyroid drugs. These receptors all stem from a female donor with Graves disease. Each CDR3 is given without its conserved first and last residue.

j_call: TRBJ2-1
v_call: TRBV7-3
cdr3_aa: ASSLSVGGNEQF

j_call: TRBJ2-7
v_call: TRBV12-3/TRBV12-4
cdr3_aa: ASRSGTSDTEQY

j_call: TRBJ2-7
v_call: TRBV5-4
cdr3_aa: ASSWGTSGGFSYEQY

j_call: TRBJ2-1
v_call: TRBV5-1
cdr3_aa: ASSLDSQSSYNEQF

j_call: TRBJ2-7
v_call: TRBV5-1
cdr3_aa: ASSLDREFYEQY

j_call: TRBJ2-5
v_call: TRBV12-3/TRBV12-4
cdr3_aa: ASSLGLAGGTQY

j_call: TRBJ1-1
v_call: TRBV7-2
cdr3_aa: ASSPHRHNTEAF

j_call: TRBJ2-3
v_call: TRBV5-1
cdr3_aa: ASSLLGTSTDTQY

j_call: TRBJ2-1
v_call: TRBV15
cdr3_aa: ATSIDRGGYNEQF

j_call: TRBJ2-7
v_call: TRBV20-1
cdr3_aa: SARRGTYEQY

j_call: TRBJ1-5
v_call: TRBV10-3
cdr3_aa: AIKQGGNQPQH

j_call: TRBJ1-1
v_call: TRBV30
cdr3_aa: AWSLTGDTEAF

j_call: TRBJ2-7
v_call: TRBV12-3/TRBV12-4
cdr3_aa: ASSRTSHSSSYEQY

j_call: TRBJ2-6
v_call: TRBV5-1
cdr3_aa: ASSLGGGQMSSGANVLT

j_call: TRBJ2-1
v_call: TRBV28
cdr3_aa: ASSRRKSSYNEQF

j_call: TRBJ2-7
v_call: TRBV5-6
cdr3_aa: ASSLGGTPDEQY

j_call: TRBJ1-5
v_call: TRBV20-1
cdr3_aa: SARVDAADQPQH

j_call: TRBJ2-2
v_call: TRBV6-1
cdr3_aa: ASSGASANTGELF

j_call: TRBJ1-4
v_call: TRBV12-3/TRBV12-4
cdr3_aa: ASSLSTLERNGKLF

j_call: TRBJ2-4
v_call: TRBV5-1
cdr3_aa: ASSVAGTSGGGVAKNIQY

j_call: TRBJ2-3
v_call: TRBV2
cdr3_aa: ASSGETATDTQY

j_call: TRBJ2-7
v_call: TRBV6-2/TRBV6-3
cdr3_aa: ASSRTGQGGYEQY